The T cell receptor (beta chain) described here comes from a study of a mutant IDH1 vaccine in newly diagnosed glioma. Whole-study results and caveats: Top-clonotype changes in peripheral T cells seemed unrelated to pseudoprogression.

As regards this clone: The antigen is undetermined.

Here immunoSEQ multiplex PCR was the method, and the copy in TCRdb shows in-frame clones only, minus some. In the table there are about 96,000 clones, around four fifths of which are singletons. The time point is: baseline, week 1 (first vaccination visit). The treatment denotes: pre-vaccination baseline after standard-of-care therapy. This specimen was PBMCs, taken from a glioma patient treated with radiotherapy, temozolomide or both. The TCR was taken from a man in his forties with glioma.

The CDR3: CASSQGTGGGQETQYF. CDR3 bases: TGCGCCAGCAGCCAAGGGACAGGGGGGGGACAAGAGACCCAGTACTTC. The chain uses TRBV4-3 and TRBJ2-5; TRBD1 matches 10 bases. The CDR3 is made up of 16 amino acids. J lost 2 bases, V lost 1 base, and 4 bases had no gene match. Germline V gives CDR1 LGHNA, CDR2 YSLEER.